The 3 T cell receptor beta chains below come from one sample, sequenced in a study of shared clonotypes between healthy human individuals. The assay was immunoSEQ multiplex PCR, and TCRdb's table has in-frame clones only and misses some. The repertoire holds 330,000 or so clones, with around 79% as singletons. The sample comprised memory CD4+ T cells sorted from blood. Subset of the sample: CD45RA-negative fraction. These receptor sequences come from a man between 25 and 39 years old in good health.

This chain links TRBV5-1 with TRBJ2-7; 11 bases match TRBD1. The V segment lost 0 bases and the J segment 0 bases; nucleotides outside the gene matches: 20. Per germline, CDR1 SGHRS and CDR2 YFSETQ. This CDR3 is 22 amino acids long. CDR3 sequence reads: CASSLGPPGRTGGLISSYEQYF. CDR3 nucleotide sequence: TGCGCCAGCAGCTTGGGCCCCCCCGGTCGGACAGGGGGCTTGATCAGCTCCTACGAGCAGTACTTC.

Worth noting for this clone: A junction boundary mismatches the germline segment, possibly from a read error. The chain carries TRBV7-7 and TRBJ2-5, with 7 bases aligning to TRBD1. The CDR3 spans 14 residues. Germline V gives CDR1 SSHAT, CDR2 FNYEAQ (reference sequence). CDR3 bases: TGTGCTAGCAGCTCCGACAGGGTAGGAGAGACCCAGTACTTC. Translated: CASSSDRVGETQYF.

V usage is TRBV7-8 and J usage is TRBJ2-7; D possibly corresponds to TRBD1 (6 bases). The CDR3 consists of 15 residues. Germline assignment: CDR1 SGHVS and CDR2 FQNEAQ. The V end was cut by 5 bases, the J end by 3 bases, with 17 bases between. CDR3 DNA: TGTGCCAGCAGCCCCCAGGGGAGCGGAGTCTACGAGCAGTACTTC. Translated: CASSPQGSGVYEQYF.